One and the same sample provided the 22 T cell receptor beta chains below, sequenced in a study of shared clonotypes between healthy human individuals. Libraries were prepared by immunoSEQ multiplex PCR; TCRdb keeps only in-frame clonotypes and omits some of them. The sample contains roughly 640,000 clones, less than 85% of which appear only once. Specimen: memory CD4+ T cells sorted from blood. Specified subset: CD45RA-negative fraction. These receptors all stem from a woman in her twenties or thirties in good health.

The chain uses TRBV6-5 and TRBJ2-5; a possible D gene is TRBD2 (6 bases). The CDR3 is 14 amino acids. CDR1 MNHEY and CDR2 SVGAGI come from the germline V gene. V lost 6 bases, J lost 5 bases, and 16 bases lay in between. This CDR3 is CASRPLAIFETQYF. The CDR3 DNA is TGTGCCAGCAGGCCTCTAGCGATATTTGAGACCCAGTACTTC.

This clone occurred many times. This chain uses TRBV7-6 with TRBJ2-7, with a weak D call TRBD2 (6 bases). The ends were cut back, 5 bases at V and 4 bases at J, with 9 bases in the middle. This CDR3 region has 12 residues. Germline lookup yields CDR1 SGHVS and CDR2 FNYEAQ. For the CDR3, the DNA is TGTGCCAGCAGCGCTAGCGCGTACGAGCAGTACTTC. This codes for CASSASAYEQYF.

The chain employs TRBV6-1 and TRBJ2-7; D may match TRBD1 or TRBD2 (6 bases each). The V gene lost 2 bases and the J gene lost 6 bases, with 17 bases spanning the gap. CDR1 is MNHNS and CDR2 is SASEGT in the germline V gene. The CDR3 runs 15 residues. The CDR3 DNA is TGTGCCAGCAGTGAAAGTTTACGCAGGGGAGGCGAGCAGTACTTC. Protein product: CASSESLRRGGEQYF.

The chain couples TRBV28 to TRBJ2-2; 11 bases agree with TRBD2. V gave up 6 bases and J gave up 4 bases; unmatched junction bases: 19. The CDR3 runs to 20 residues. Germline lookup yields CDR1 MDHEN and CDR2 SYDVKM. DNA for the CDR3: TGTGCCAGCAGACGACAATTGGGCGCACTAGCGGGAGATAGCACCGGGGAGCTGTTTTTT. Translating it yields CASRRQLGALAGDSTGELFF.

This rearrangement joins TRBV7-3 to TRBJ2-3; D perhaps matches TRBD2 (6 bases). The CDR3 extends over 15 amino acids. Germline-derived CDR1 and CDR2 are SGHTA and FQGTGA. V dropped 2 bases and J dropped 2 bases, with 11 bases sitting between them. This CDR3 reads CASSLSAGPTDTQYF. CDR3 sequence (DNA): TGTGCCAGCAGCTTATCGGCGGGACCCACAGATACGCAGTATTTT.

This rearrangement joins TRBV7-2 to TRBJ2-2; TRBD2 is a possible D gene (5 bases). The V end was cut by 5 bases, the J end by 6 bases, with 13 bases between. The CDR3 covers 14 residues. Germline CDR1 and CDR2: SGHTA and FQGNSA. The CDR3, as DNA: TGTGCCAGCAGCGCACCGTCGAGGGCCGGGGAGCTGTTTTTT. Protein sequence: CASSAPSRAGELFF.

Regarding this clone: One end of the junction fails to match germline, which may point to a read error. The CDR3 here is CASSQEARGEKLFF. The DNA of the CDR3 is TGTGCCAGCAGCCAAGAGGCTCGAGGTGAAAAACTGTTTTTT. V and J are TRBV4-1 and TRBJ1-4; D remains ambiguous. Germline V CDR1 and CDR2: MGHRA, YSYEKL. The CDR3 contains 14 residues.

This clone appeared once. The CDR3 coding sequence is TGTGCCAGCAGTTTATCGAACAGAAATGAAAAACTGTTTTTT. It codes for CASSLSNRNEKLFF. The rearrangement joins TRBV27 to TRBJ1-4, with no clear D. V lost 0 bases and J 5 bases, leaving 7 bases between the germline ends. The CDR3 has 14 residues. The V gene's germline CDR1 is MNHEY and CDR2 SMNVEV (reference sequence). The complete variable domain, with remaining parts taken from reference TRBV27 and TRBJ1-4, reads EAQVTQNPRYLITVTGKKLTVTCSQNMNHEYMSWYRQDPGLGLRQIYYSMNVEVTDKGDVPEGYKVSRKEKRNFPLILESPSPNQTSLYFCASSLSNRNEKLFFGSGTQLSVL.

This chain links TRBV27 with TRBJ2-3; 9 nucleotides align to TRBD2. CDR1 and CDR2 (germline): MNHEY, SMNVEV (reference sequence). This CDR3 is built from 16 residues. Trimming cost V 4 bases and J 4 bases; bases outside gene matches: 9. For the CDR3, the DNA is TGTGCCAGCAGTTCGATAGCGGGAGCGCGCGCAGATACGCAGTATTTT. This sequence encodes CASSSIAGARADTQYF.

The rearrangement uses TRBV5-1 and TRBJ2-7, with 7 bases identical to TRBD2. CDR3 length equals 15 residues. With 0 bases clipped from V and 2 bases from J, the junction kept 5 bases outside the gene matches. In germline, CDR1 is SGHRS, CDR2 YFSETQ. The CDR3 nucleotides read TGCGCCAGCAGCTTGGAGGCGGGAGTAACCTACGAGCAGTACTTC. This gives the protein CASSLEAGVTYEQYF.

In DNA, the CDR3 is TGTGCCAGCAGTGTGGGACAGGGGGAGGGTCAGCCCCAGCATTTT. Residues: CASSVGQGEGQPQHF. The rearrangement uses TRBV6-1 and TRBJ1-5; 11 bases map to TRBD1. The CDR3 is 15 amino acids. After removal of 4 bases from V and 6 bases from J, the junction contained 5 bases not matched to a gene. The germline V gene has CDR1 MNHNS and CDR2 SASEGT.

This clone was seen once. This chain uses TRBV28 with TRBJ2-5, with a tentative D call TRBD1 (8 bases). CDR3 size: 15 residues. The V gene's germline CDR1 is MDHEN and CDR2 SYDVKM. V was shortened by 8 bases and J by 4 bases, with 20 bases between the two germline ends. The CDR3: CASAGAGGWGETQYF. The CDR3 coding sequence is TGTGCCAGCGCGGGGGCAGGGGGCTGGGGAGAGACCCAGTACTTC.

This clone appeared a single time. The V and J genes are TRBV29-1 and TRBJ1-2; D is uncertain. The CDR3 sequence is 14 residues long. CDR1 is SQVTM, CDR2 ANQGSEA, per germline. V lost 4 bases and J 1 base, leaving 13 bases between the germline ends. The CDR3 region is CSVGGPEDNYGYTF. CDR3 bases: TGCAGCGTTGGAGGGCCAGAAGATAACTATGGCTACACCTTC.

This clone was counted only a few times. The V gene is TRBV19, the J gene TRBJ1-5; D call uncertain. V lost 5 bases and J 5 bases, leaving 28 bases between the germline ends. This CDR3 contains 19 residues. Germline V gene lookup returns CDR1 LNHDA and CDR2 SQIVND (reference sequence). CDR3 DNA sequence: TGTGCCAGTAGTTCTCTGGCCTTTTCACCCGCGGGCGTTGATCAGCCCCAGCATTTT. Its translation: CASSSLAFSPAGVDQPQHF.

The chain employs TRBV27 and TRBJ2-1; possible D gene TRBD2, 5 bases. CDR1 is MNHEY and CDR2 is SMNVEV in the germline V gene (reference sequence). Deletions cut 4 bases from V and 8 bases from J, with 15 bases between. CDR3 length: 14 amino acids. This chain's CDR3 is CASSSRTAWDEQFF. The CDR3 nucleotides are TGTGCCAGCAGTTCTCGGACTGCTTGGGATGAGCAGTTCTTC.

The CDR3 protein is CASSDQSGASYEQYF. As DNA, the CDR3 is TGTGCCAGCAGTGATCAAAGCGGGGCTAGCTACGAGCAGTACTTC. The V gene is TRBV6-1, the J gene TRBJ2-7; 7 bases line up with TRBD2. This CDR3 comprises 15 residues. Per the germline V gene, CDR1 is MNHNS and CDR2 is SASEGT. V lost 3 bases to trimming and J lost 3 bases; unmatched junction nucleotides: 8.

The V and J genes are TRBV6-6 and TRBJ1-5, with a possible D match to TRBD1 (6 bases). Germline V gene sequence: CDR1 MNHNY, CDR2 SVGAGI (reference sequence). This CDR3 contains 16 residues. With 5 bases removed from V and 2 bases from J, the gap between germline ends came to 16 bases. The CDR3 loop is CASSPTGGRGNQPQHF. The CDR3 DNA reads TGTGCCAGCAGTCCAACGGGGGGGCGAGGCAATCAGCCCCAGCATTTT.

The CDR3 loop is CASSVGPSEQFF. The CDR3 DNA reads as TGTGCCAGCAGTGTTGGGCCCTCGGAGCAGTTCTTC. The rearrangement joins TRBV2 to TRBJ2-1; D not resolved. The CDR3 loop spans 12 amino acids. Germline V gives CDR1 SNHLY, CDR2 FYNNEI. Trimming shortened V by 4 bases and J by 10 bases, and 11 bases separated the two germline ends.

This chain connects TRBV28 to TRBJ2-1, with TRBD2 as a possible D gene (7 bases). V was shortened by 7 bases and J by 4 bases, with 17 bases between the two germline ends. CDR1 is MDHEN and CDR2 is SYDVKM in the germline V gene. The CDR3 runs 15 residues. CDR3 residues: CASILGGVRYNEQFF. The CDR3 bases are TGTGCCAGCATCCTAGGGGGGGTGCGGTACAATGAGCAGTTCTTC.

There are a few counts of this clone. The chain employs TRBV15 and TRBJ1-1; 7 bases line up with TRBD1. With 0 bases clipped from V and 2 bases from J, the junction kept 6 bases outside the gene matches. This CDR3 spans 16 amino acids. Germline lookup yields CDR1 LNHNV and CDR2 YYDKDF (reference sequence). This CDR3 reads CATSRDRGRFNTEAFF. The CDR3, as DNA: TGTGCCACCAGCAGAGATAGGGGGCGATTCAACACTGAAGCTTTCTTT.

The CDR3 DNA reads TGTGCCAGCAGTTACGGAGCGCCCAGGGGGTTTTACGAGCAGTACTTC. Translating gives CASSYGAPRGFYEQYF. The rearrangement uses TRBV6-6 and TRBJ2-7; 7 bases line up with TRBD1. CDR1 and CDR2 from the germline V gene are MNHNY and SVGAGI (reference sequence). Germline trimming cut 2 bases from V and 4 bases from J; bases unmatched to any gene: 11. The CDR3 runs to 16 residues.

This clone came up many times. This chain connects TRBV13 to TRBJ2-3; 7 positions agree with TRBD2. Germline CDR1 is PRHDT and CDR2 is FYEKMQ (reference sequence). The CDR3 sequence is 14 residues long. V lost 5 bases and J lost 3; bases outside the gene matches: 5. CDR3 DNA: TGTGCCAGCAGCCGGGGGGACCGAACAGATACGCAGTATTTT. Its protein product is CASSRGDRTDTQYF.